This T cell receptor beta chain was retrieved from a study of cytomegalovirus exposure and HLA in healthy donors. The study's findings and limits: Overall, approximately 180 TCR beta chains were annotated as cytomegalovirus-associated. One variant, a missense change in DCLRE1C, was linked in a later analysis to TCR beta V- and J-gene trimming.

At the time of sampling, donors were nominally healthy, though unrecorded immune exposures were likely. From germline, CDR1 is LGHNA and CDR2 YSLEER. V was clipped by 3 bases and J by 11 bases; unmatched bases: 6. This CDR3 is built from 14 residues. Primers included in the PCR were 60 Vbeta and 13 Jbeta primers. Some clones are missing from TCRdb's copy, which holds only in-frame ones; the method was immunoSEQ multiplex PCR. This sample yields approximately 170,000 clones, of which roughly 67% are seen a single time; roughly 5.2% belongs to the top ten. This clone was detected a few times. The antigen remains undetermined.

The V call is TRBV4-3, the J call TRBJ1-6; the match to TRBD1 covers 8 bases. What was sequenced was PBMCs. The sequence derives from a young woman in good health and CMV-seropositive. This chain's CDR3 is CASSHQTGEAPLHF. CDR3 DNA: TGCGCCAGCAGCCATCAGACAGGGGAGGCACCCCTCCACTTT.